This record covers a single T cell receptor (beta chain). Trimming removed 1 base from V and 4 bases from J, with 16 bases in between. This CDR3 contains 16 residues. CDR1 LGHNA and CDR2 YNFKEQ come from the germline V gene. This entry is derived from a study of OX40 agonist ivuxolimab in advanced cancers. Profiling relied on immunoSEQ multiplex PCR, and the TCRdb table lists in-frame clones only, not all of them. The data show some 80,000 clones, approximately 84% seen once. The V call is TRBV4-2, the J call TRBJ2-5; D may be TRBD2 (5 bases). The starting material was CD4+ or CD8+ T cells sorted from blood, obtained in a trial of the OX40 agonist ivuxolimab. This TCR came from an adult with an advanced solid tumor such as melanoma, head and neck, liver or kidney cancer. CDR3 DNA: TGTGCCAGCAGCCAAGTGGCTAGCCGCGGAGGAGAGACCCAGTACTTC. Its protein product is CASSQVASRGGETQYF.